This T cell receptor beta chain was retrieved from a study of early T cells in non-severe SARS-CoV-2 infection. Via MiXCR, TCRdb re-called the 5' RACE reads, giving one row per CDR3 protein. The sample consists of 70,000 or so distinct CDR3 sequences, 9.5% to 13% of them appearing once. The CDR3 sequence is 16 residues long. Trimming took 1 base from V and 4 from J, leaving 14 bases between them. This clonotype was sampled from an adult who was a healthcare worker with PCR-confirmed SARS-CoV-2 infection or an uninfected control (not recorded which). Sequenced sample: whole blood. The chain has TRBV12-3 or TRBV12-4 and TRBJ2-1; D unclear. In DNA, the CDR3 is TGTGCCAGCAGTTTAGGTACATCCCCCTCATACAATGAGCAGTTCTTC. It translates to CASSLGTSPSYNEQFF.